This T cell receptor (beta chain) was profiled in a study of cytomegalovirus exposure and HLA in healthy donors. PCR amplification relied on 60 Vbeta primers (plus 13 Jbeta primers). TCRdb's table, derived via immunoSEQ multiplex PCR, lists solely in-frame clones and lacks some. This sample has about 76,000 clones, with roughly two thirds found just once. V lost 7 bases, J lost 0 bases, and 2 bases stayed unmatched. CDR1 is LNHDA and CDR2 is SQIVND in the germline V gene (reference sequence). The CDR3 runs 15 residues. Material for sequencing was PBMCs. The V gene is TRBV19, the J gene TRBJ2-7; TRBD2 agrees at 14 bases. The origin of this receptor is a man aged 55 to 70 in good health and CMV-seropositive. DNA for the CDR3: TGTGCCAGTATCGGACTAGCGGGAGGCTCCTACGAGCAGTACTTC. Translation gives CASIGLAGGSYEQYF.